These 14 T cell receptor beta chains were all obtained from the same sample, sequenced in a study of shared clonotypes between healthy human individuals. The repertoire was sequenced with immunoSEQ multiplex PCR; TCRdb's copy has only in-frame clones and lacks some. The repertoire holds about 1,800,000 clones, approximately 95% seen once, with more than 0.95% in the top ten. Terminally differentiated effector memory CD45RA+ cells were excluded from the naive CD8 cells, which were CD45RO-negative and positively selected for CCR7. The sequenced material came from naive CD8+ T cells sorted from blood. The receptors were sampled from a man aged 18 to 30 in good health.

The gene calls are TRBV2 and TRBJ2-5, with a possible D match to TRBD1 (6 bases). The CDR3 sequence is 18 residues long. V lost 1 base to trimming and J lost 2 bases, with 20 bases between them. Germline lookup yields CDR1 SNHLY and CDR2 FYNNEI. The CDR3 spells CASSEVPGATLGQETQYF. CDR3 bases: TGTGCCAGCAGTGAAGTACCAGGGGCCACCTTGGGACAAGAGACCCAGTACTTC.

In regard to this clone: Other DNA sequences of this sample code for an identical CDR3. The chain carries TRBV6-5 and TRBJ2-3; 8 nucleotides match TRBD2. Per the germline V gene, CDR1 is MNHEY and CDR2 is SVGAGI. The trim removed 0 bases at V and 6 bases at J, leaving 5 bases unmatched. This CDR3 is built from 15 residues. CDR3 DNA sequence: TGTGCCAGCAGTTACTCGGGACTAGTAGCTGATACGCAGTATTTT. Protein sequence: CASSYSGLVADTQYF.

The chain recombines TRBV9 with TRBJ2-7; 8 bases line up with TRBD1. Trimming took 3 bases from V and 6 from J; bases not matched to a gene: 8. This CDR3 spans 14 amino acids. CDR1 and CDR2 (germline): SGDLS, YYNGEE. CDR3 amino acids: CASSERTGQAEQYF. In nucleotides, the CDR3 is TGTGCCAGCAGCGAGAGGACAGGGCAGGCCGAGCAGTACTTC.

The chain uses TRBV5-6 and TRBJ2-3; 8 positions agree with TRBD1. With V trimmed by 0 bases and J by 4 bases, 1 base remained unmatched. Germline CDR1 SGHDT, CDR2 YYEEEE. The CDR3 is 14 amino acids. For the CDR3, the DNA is TGTGCCAGCAGCTTGGAACAGGGGGCAGATACGCAGTATTTT. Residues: CASSLEQGADTQYF.

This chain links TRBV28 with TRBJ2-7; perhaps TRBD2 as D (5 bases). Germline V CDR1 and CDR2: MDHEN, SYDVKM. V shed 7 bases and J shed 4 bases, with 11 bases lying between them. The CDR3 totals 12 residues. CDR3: CASTDPGYEQYF. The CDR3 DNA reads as TGTGCCAGCACCGATCCGGGGTACGAGCAGTACTTC. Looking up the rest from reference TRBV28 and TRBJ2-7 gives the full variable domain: DVKVTQSSRYLVKRTGEKVFLECVQDMDHENMFWYRQDPGLGLRLIYFSYDVKMKEKGDIPEGYSVSREKKERFSLILESASTNQTSMYLCASTDPGYEQYFGPGTRLTVT.

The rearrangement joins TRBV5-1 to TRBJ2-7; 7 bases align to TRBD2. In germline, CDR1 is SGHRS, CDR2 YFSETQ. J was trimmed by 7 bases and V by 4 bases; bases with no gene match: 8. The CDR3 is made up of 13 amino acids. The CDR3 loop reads CASSSPGAGEQYF. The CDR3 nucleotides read TGCGCCAGCAGCAGTCCAGGAGCGGGGGAGCAGTACTTC.

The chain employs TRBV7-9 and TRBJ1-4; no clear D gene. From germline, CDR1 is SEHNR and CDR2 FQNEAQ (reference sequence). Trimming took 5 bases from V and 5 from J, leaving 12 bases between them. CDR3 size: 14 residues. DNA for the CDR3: TGTGCCAGCAGCCACCCCCACGGGAATGAAAAACTGTTTTTT. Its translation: CASSHPHGNEKLFF.

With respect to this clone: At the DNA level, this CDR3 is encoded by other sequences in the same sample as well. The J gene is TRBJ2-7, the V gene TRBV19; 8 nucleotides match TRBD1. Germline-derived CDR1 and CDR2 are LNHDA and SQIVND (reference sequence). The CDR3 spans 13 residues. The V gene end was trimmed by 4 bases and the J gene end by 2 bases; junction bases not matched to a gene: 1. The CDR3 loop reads CASSNRGAYEQYF. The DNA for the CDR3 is TGTGCCAGTAGTAACAGGGGGGCCTACGAGCAGTACTTC.

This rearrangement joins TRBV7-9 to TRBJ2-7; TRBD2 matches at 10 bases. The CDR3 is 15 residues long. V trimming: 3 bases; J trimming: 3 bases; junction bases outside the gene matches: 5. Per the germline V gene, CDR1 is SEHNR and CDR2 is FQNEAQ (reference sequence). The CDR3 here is CASSFTSGEFYEQYF. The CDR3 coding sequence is TGTGCCAGCAGCTTTACTAGCGGGGAATTCTACGAGCAGTACTTC. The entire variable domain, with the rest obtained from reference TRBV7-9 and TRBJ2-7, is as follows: DTGVSQNPRHKITKRGQNVTFRCDPISEHNRLYWYRQTLGQGPEFLTYFQNEAQLEKSRLLSDRFSAERPKGSFSTLEIQRTEQGDSAMYLCASSFTSGEFYEQYFGPGTRLTVT.

CDR3 protein: CASSSLTDKWYEQFF. The CDR3 DNA sequence: TGCGCCAGCAGCTCCTTAACTGACAAATGGTATGAGCAGTTCTTC. The gene calls are TRBV5-1 and TRBJ2-1; D not certain. Germline V gene sequence: CDR1 SGHRS, CDR2 YFSETQ. This CDR3 contains 15 residues. Trimming pared 3 bases from V and 8 bases from J, leaving 18 bases between.

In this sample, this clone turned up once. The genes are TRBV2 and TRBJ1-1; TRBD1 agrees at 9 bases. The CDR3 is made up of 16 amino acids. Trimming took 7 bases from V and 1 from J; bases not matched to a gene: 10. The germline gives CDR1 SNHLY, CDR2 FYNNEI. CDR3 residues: CASNVPGQGTNTEAFF. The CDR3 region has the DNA TGTGCCAGCAACGTCCCGGGACAGGGAACGAACACTGAAGCTTTCTTT. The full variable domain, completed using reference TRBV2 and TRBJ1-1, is EPEVTQTPSHQVTQMGQEVILRCVPISNHLYFYWYRQILGQKVEFLVSFYNNEISEKSEIFDDQFSVERPDGSNFTLKIRSTKLEDSAMYFCASNVPGQGTNTEAFFGQGTRLTVV.

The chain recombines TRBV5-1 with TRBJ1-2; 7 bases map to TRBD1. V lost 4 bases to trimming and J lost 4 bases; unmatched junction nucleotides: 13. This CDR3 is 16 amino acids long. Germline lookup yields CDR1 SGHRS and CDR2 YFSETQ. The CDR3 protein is CASSPEIQGTGYGYTF. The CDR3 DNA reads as TGCGCCAGCAGCCCGGAGATACAGGGGACCGGCTATGGCTACACCTTC.

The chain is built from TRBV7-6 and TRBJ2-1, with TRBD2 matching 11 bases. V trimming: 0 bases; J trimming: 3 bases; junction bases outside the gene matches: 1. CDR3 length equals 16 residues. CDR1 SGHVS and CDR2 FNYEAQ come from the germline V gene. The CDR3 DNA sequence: TGTGCCAGCAGCTTAGCGGGACTAGCGGACTACAATGAGCAGTTCTTC. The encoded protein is CASSLAGLADYNEQFF.

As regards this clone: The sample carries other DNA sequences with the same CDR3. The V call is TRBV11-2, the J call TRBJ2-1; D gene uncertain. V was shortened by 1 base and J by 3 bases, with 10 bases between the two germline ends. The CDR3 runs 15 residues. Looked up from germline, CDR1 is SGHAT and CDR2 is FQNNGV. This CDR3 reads CASSLVSGSYNEQFF. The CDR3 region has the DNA TGTGCCAGCAGCTTAGTTTCGGGTAGCTACAATGAGCAGTTCTTC.